These 25 T cell receptor beta chains share one sample of origin, sequenced in a study of T cells of healthy individuals. TCRdb re-called the 5' RACE reads through MiXCR, storing one row per CDR3 protein. The sample comprises fewer than 90,000 distinct CDR3 sequences, approximately 4.8% of which are singletons, and roughly 7.1% rests with the top ten. The receptors were sampled from a female donor in good health.

This clonotype was detected many times. The chain has TRBV5-6 and TRBJ2-7, with a possible D match to TRBD1 (5 bases). The CDR3 is 14 amino acids. V lost 3 bases and J 0 bases, leaving 10 bases between the germline ends. Germline values: CDR1 SGHDT, CDR2 YYEEEE. CDR3 residues: CASSSQTDSYEQYF. The CDR3 bases are TGTGCCAGCAGCTCCCAGACAGACTCCTACGAGCAGTACTTC.

With respect to this clonotype: Since a much larger clone is just one base distant, this may be a read error. This rearrangement joins TRBV30 to TRBJ2-1, with D perhaps matching TRBD1 (5 bases). V gave up 4 bases and J gave up 8 bases, with 9 bases separating them. The CDR3 totals 11 residues. Germline CDR1 and CDR2: GTSNPN and SVGIG (reference sequence). This CDR3 is CAWTARDEQFF. For the CDR3, the DNA is TGTGCCTGGACAGCCAGGGATGAGCAGTTCTTC.

This clonotype has more than one count but fewer than ten. The chain couples TRBV28 to TRBJ1-4; D uncertain. Trimming stripped 6 bases from V and 8 bases from J, with 19 bases between. Germline V lookup: CDR1 MDHEN, CDR2 SYDVKM. The CDR3 is 15 amino acids. CDR3 sequence: CASSSPGPQREKLFF. The CDR3 bases are TGTGCCAGCAGCTCACCGGGCCCTCAGCGGGAAAAACTGTTTTTT.

This clonotype showed up many times. The rearrangement links TRBV4-3 to TRBJ1-5; tentative D call: TRBD1 (6 bases). V was trimmed by 0 bases and J by 3 bases, leaving 15 bases between them. The CDR3 runs 17 residues. Germline CDR1 and CDR2: LGHNA and YSLEER. The CDR3 is CASSQDFTGTSNQPQHF. CDR3 DNA sequence: TGCGCCAGCAGCCAAGATTTTACAGGGACCTCCAATCAGCCCCAGCATTTT.

The V call is TRBV7-9, the J call TRBJ1-2, with TRBD1 as a possible D gene (6 bases). The V end was cut by 5 bases, the J end by 8 bases, with 21 bases between. Germline V lookup: CDR1 SEHNR, CDR2 FQNEAQ (reference sequence). The CDR3 is made up of 15 amino acids. Here the CDR3 reads CASSTRGQYASGYTF. CDR3 nucleotides: TGTGCCAGCAGCACCCGTGGACAGTATGCGAGCGGCTACACCTTC.

This clonotype showed up many times. The chain combines TRBV12-3 or TRBV12-4 with TRBJ1-1; perhaps TRBD1 as D (6 bases). The CDR3 length is 16 residues. Trimming pared 7 bases from V and 5 bases from J, leaving 23 bases between. DNA for the CDR3: TGTGCCAGCATCCCGCGGGACACCCCGAGGGGAACTGAAGCTTTCTTT. Encoded protein: CASIPRDTPRGTEAFF.

This clonotype occurred a few times. The chain uses TRBV2 and TRBJ1-1; D ambiguous. CDR3 length equals 16 residues. V was trimmed by 0 bases and J by 4 bases, leaving 15 bases between them. Germline CDR1 reads SNHLY; CDR2 reads FYNNEI. CDR3 in amino acids: CASSEARVGFVTEAFF. The CDR3 DNA follows: TGTGCCAGCAGTGAAGCGCGGGTAGGATTTGTCACTGAAGCTTTCTTT.

This clonotype was seen only a few times. This chain uses TRBV7-9 with TRBJ2-3; 9 nucleotides align to TRBD1. With 1 base clipped from V and 7 bases from J, the junction kept 3 bases outside the gene matches. CDR3 size: 14 residues. Germline CDR1 SEHNR, CDR2 FQNEAQ (reference sequence). As DNA, the CDR3 is TGTGCCAGCAGCTTAGTCGGGACAGGGTATACGCAGTATTTT. Translation gives CASSLVGTGYTQYF.

The chain carries TRBV6-6 and TRBJ1-3, with TRBD1 identical over 10 bases. CDR1 and CDR2 from the germline V gene are MNHNY and SVGAGI (reference sequence). CDR3 length: 16 residues. V shed 5 bases and J 0 bases; nucleotides not matched to a gene: 4. CDR3 nucleotide sequence: TGTGCCAGCAGTAGACAGGGGGCCAGCTCTGGAAACACCATATATTTT. This encodes CASSRQGASSGNTIYF.

This clonotype has at least ten counts. The V and J genes are TRBV5-1 and TRBJ1-1; 7 positions agree with TRBD1. This CDR3 has 14 amino acids. J gave up 3 bases and V 4 bases, and 6 bases lay outside the gene matches. From germline, CDR1 is SGHRS and CDR2 YFSETQ. CDR3 DNA: TGCGCCAGCAGCCCCGACACAGGGGACACTGAAGCTTTCTTT. Its translation: CASSPDTGDTEAFF.

V is TRBV5-4 and J is TRBJ1-2; 7 bases line up with TRBD1. Germline CDR1 SGHNT, CDR2 YYREEE (reference sequence). Germline trimming cut 3 bases from V and 10 bases from J; bases unmatched to any gene: 12. CDR3 length: 14 residues. The DNA for the CDR3 is TGTGCCAGCAGCTCAGCCCGACAGGGTAATGACTACACCTTC. Translation gives CASSSARQGNDYTF.

This clonotype was seen repeatedly, ten times or more. V is TRBV6-5 and J is TRBJ2-3; D remains unclear. V gave up 2 bases and J gave up 0 bases, with 18 bases separating them. The germline V gene has CDR1 MNHEY and CDR2 SVGAGI. The CDR3 length is 18 residues. CDR3 sequence reads: CASSYDPNPTSSTDTQYF. CDR3 nucleotide sequence: TGTGCCAGCAGTTACGACCCCAATCCGACTTCGAGCACAGATACGCAGTATTTT.

This chain uses TRBV12-3 or TRBV12-4 with TRBJ1-5, with no clear D. Trimming stripped 5 bases from V and 3 bases from J, with 8 bases between. The CDR3 contains 13 residues. The CDR3 sequence is CASSPGLNQPQHF. The CDR3 nucleotides are TGTGCCAGCAGTCCCGGTCTCAATCAGCCCCAGCATTTT.

This clonotype was observed many times. V is TRBV28 and J is TRBJ2-7; 13 positions match TRBD2. The length of the CDR3 is 15 residues. Germline V gene data show CDR1 as MDHEN and CDR2 as SYDVKM. Unmatched junction bases numbered 7, after V lost 5 bases and J lost 6 bases. CDR3 DNA sequence: TGTGCCAGCAGTGCGCCGGGACTAGCGGGACCCGAGCAGTACTTC. Translating it yields CASSAPGLAGPEQYF.

Many counts were recorded for this clonotype. The rearrangement uses TRBV20-1 and TRBJ2-1, with 10 bases fitting TRBD2. CDR3 length: 20 amino acids. Germline-derived CDR1 and CDR2 are DFQATT and SNEGSKA (reference sequence). V lost 0 bases, J lost 1 base, and 15 bases stayed unmatched. In DNA form, the CDR3 reads TGCAGTGCTAGAGATCCCATCGGGTCTAGCGGGAGAAGGTCCTACAATGAGCAGTTCTTC. Translated: CSARDPIGSSGRRSYNEQFF.

This clonotype was recorded many times. The CDR3, as DNA: TGCGCCAGCGGGGGAGTAGGTCAAGAGACCCAGTACTTC. Its protein product is CASGGVGQETQYF. The V call is TRBV4-1, the J call TRBJ2-5, with D perhaps being TRBD1 or TRBD2 (5 bases each). This CDR3 has 13 amino acids. V was shortened by 8 bases and J by 2 bases, with 12 bases between the two germline ends. Germline lookup yields CDR1 MGHRA and CDR2 YSYEKL.

This chain uses TRBV9 with TRBJ2-3; TRBD2 matches 8 bases. V lost 3 bases and J lost 6; bases outside the gene matches: 9. The V gene's germline CDR1 is SGDLS and CDR2 YYNGEE. There are 15 residues in the CDR3. The CDR3 bases are TGTGCCAGCAGCGCTTCAGCGGGAGTTTCCGATACGCAGTATTTT. Its translation: CASSASAGVSDTQYF.

This rearrangement joins TRBV24-1 to TRBJ1-1; weak D call: TRBD1 (6 bases). This CDR3 is built from 14 residues. Trimming stripped 7 bases from V and 1 base from J, with 12 bases between. Per the germline V gene, CDR1 is KGHDR and CDR2 is SFDVKD. This CDR3 reads CATRAGTTNTEAFF. The CDR3 DNA reads as TGTGCCACCAGGGCCGGGACAACGAACACTGAAGCTTTCTTT.

The chain uses TRBV4-1 and TRBJ2-6, with a tentative D call TRBD2 (6 bases). The CDR3 contains 20 residues. CDR1 and CDR2 from the germline V gene are MGHRA and YSYEKL. V dropped 4 bases and J dropped 1 base, with 23 bases sitting between them. CDR3 loop: CASSLRPSVPKWSGANVLTF. Here the CDR3 DNA reads TGCGCCAGCAGCCTAAGACCTAGCGTACCAAAATGGTCTGGGGCCAACGTCCTGACTTTC.

The table lists this clonotype with a few counts. The chain employs TRBV29-1 and TRBJ2-2; D is perhaps TRBD1 (6 bases). This CDR3 is 14 amino acids long. CDR1 and CDR2 (germline): SQVTM, ANQGSEA. The V gene lost 6 bases and the J gene lost 0 bases, with 11 bases spanning the gap. The CDR3 spells CSVRQAANTGELFF. The DNA for the CDR3 is TGCAGCGTCCGACAGGCCGCGAACACCGGGGAGCTGTTTTTT.

This chain connects TRBV7-2 to TRBJ2-5; possible D gene TRBD1, 6 bases. Trimming pared 5 bases from V and 3 bases from J, leaving 10 bases between. Germline loops: CDR1 SGHTA, CDR2 FQGNSA. The CDR3 sequence is 13 residues long. CDR3 DNA: TGTGCCAGCAGCCGGGACATCAAAGAGACCCAGTACTTC. This codes for CASSRDIKETQYF.

The chain carries TRBV20-1 and TRBJ2-3; 11 nucleotides align to TRBD2. V lost 2 bases to trimming and J lost 4 bases; unmatched junction nucleotides: 11. The V gene's germline CDR1 is DFQATT and CDR2 SNEGSKA (reference sequence). The CDR3 has 17 residues. The CDR3: CSARNPGLAEPPDTQYF. Here the CDR3 DNA reads TGCAGTGCTAGAAATCCGGGACTAGCGGAGCCCCCAGATACGCAGTATTTT.

The chain recombines TRBV5-4 with TRBJ2-7, with D possibly called TRBD1 or TRBD2 (5 bases each). V lost 4 bases to trimming and J lost 7 bases, with 15 bases between them. The germline V gene encodes CDR1 SGHNT and CDR2 YYREEE (reference sequence). This CDR3 is 13 amino acids long. CDR3: CASSLIGTGEQYF. The DNA for the CDR3 is TGTGCCAGCAGCCTAATAGGGACCGGGGAGCAGTACTTC.

This clonotype has just a few counts. V gene TRBV7-9 combines with J gene TRBJ2-1, with TRBD2 identical over 8 bases. The J segment lost 6 bases and the V segment lost 7 bases, leaving 8 bases of the junction unmatched. The germline CDR1 and CDR2 sequences are SEHNR and FQNEAQ (reference sequence). CDR3 size: 14 residues. This CDR3 is CASNTPGTSNEQFF. The DNA of the CDR3 is TGTGCCAGCAACACACCCGGGACTAGCAATGAGCAGTTCTTC.

Many counts were recorded for this clonotype. This chain links TRBV7-3 with TRBJ2-7; TRBD2 agrees at 10 bases. This CDR3 contains 13 residues. Losses at the gene ends were 2 bases for V and 9 bases for J; bases not matched to a gene: 4. Looked up from germline, CDR1 is SGHTA and CDR2 is FQGTGA. Written as DNA, the CDR3 is TGTGCCAGCAGCTTAGCTAGCGGGAGCTCGCAGTACTTC. This translates into CASSLASGSSQYF.